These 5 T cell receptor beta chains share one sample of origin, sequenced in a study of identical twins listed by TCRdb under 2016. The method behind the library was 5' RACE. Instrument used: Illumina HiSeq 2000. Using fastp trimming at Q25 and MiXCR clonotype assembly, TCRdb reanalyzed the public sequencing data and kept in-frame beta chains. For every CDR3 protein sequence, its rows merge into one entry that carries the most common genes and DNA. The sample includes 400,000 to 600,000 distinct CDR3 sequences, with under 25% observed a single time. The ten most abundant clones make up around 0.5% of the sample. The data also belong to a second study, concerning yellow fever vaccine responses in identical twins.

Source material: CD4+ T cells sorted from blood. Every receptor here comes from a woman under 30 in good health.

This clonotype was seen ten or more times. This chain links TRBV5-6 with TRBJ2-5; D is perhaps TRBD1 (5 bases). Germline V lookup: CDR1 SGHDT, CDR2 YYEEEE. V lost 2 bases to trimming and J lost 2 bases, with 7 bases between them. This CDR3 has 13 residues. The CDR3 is CASSLDRQETQYF. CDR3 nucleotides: TGTGCCAGCAGCTTAGACAGACAAGAGACCCAGTACTTC.

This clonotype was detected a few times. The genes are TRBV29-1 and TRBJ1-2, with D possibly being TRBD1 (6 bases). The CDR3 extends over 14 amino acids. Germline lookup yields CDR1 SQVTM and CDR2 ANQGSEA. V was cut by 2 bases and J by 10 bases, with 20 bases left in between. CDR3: CSVENRAPRLVYTF. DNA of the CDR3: TGCAGCGTTGAAAACAGGGCTCCCCGCTTGGTCTACACCTTC.

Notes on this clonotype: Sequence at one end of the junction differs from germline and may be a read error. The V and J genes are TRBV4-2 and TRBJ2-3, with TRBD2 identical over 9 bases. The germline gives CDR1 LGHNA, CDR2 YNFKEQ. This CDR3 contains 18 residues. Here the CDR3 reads CASSQDESGRRATNTQYF. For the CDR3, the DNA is TGTGCCAGCAGCCAAGATGAGAGCGGGAGGAGGGCCACAAATACGCAGTATTTT.

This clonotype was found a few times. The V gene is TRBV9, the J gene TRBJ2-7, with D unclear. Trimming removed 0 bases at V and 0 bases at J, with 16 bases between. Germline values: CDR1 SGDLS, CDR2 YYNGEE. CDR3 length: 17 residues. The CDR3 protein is CASSVGLFGSGSYEQYF. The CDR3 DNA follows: TGTGCCAGCAGCGTAGGGCTATTCGGATCAGGCTCCTACGAGCAGTACTTC. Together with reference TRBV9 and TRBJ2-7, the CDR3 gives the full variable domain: DSGVTQTPKHLITATGQRVTLRCSPRSGDLSVYWYQQSLDQGLQFLIQYYNGEERAKGNILERFSAQQFPDLHSELNLSSLELGDSALYFCASSVGLFGSGSYEQYFGPGTRLTVT.

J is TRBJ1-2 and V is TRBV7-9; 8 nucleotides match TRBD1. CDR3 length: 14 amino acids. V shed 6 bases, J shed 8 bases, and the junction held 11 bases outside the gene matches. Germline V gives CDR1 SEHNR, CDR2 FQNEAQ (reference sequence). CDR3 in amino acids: CASRSSRGHVGYTF. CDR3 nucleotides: TGTGCCAGCAGATCTTCCAGGGGGCACGTAGGCTACACCTTC.